What follows is one T cell receptor (beta chain) and its context. These data are taken from a study of blood T cell repertoires in COVID-19. Methods used by the authors: Reference gene primer amplification in the assay estimated nucleated cell counts. The table came from immunoSEQ multiplex PCR; TCRdb's copy has only in-frame clones and leaves some out. From that table come the V and J calls and clone size; the DNA was used to work out D and trimming. Of approximately 140,000 clones listed, around 80% are singletons. In germline, CDR1 is MNHEY, CDR2 SVGEGT. The V end was cut by 5 bases, the J end by 4 bases, with 14 bases between. The CDR3 is 14 amino acids.

The sequence was obtained from a man aged 50 to 59 with acute or convalescent COVID-19. V and J are TRBV6-2 or TRBV6-3 and TRBJ1-2; D not resolved. Input material: peripheral blood. The CDR3: CASSGSPWAYGYTF. As DNA, the CDR3 is TGTGCCAGCAGTGGGTCCCCTTGGGCCTATGGCTACACCTTC.